This TCR beta chain was sequenced in a study of beta chain features in type 1 diabetes (dated by TCRdb to the late 2010s). Regarding the study in general: No differences in mean age, gender distribution, total cell number or subset yield were found between patients and healthy donors. A total of 100 million to 110 million sorted cells were examined across all samples, and a strong correlation was observed between cell number per subset and RNA yield. The study compared TCRB repertoires of sorted circulating CD4+ T cell subsets between recently diagnosed type 1 diabetes patients and matched healthy donors. Regulatory and stem cell-like memory subsets were obtained from only 8 patients and roughly eight healthy donors, while naive and central memory subsets were obtained from all 30 or so donors.

Each donor gave one peripheral blood draw, approximately 110 mL on average, collected into heparinised tubes. A BD FACSAria II was used to sort naive, central memory, regulatory and stem cell-like memory CD4+ T cells with a panel that included CD45RO, CCR7, CD25, CD127, CD95 and CD27. A purity above 98% was achieved for all sorted populations. PBMCs were isolated right away by Lymphoprep density gradient centrifugation and were stained directly, without culture. So that batch effects would be minimized, each experiment stained and sorted samples in pairs, pairing one healthy donor with one patient. The High Capacity cDNA Reverse Transcription Kit was used to reverse transcribe all of the isolated RNA, meaning that expressed TCRB transcripts were what got sequenced. Deep immunoSEQ sequencing was applied to naive, central memory and regulatory T cell samples, giving an average of around 4 million total reads per sample. Sorted cells were lysed in RLT buffer and RNA was extracted with DNase-treated RNeasy Micro or Mini kits, depending on cell number. To prevent cross-contamination, every cell subset was processed on its own, while patient and healthy donor samples were processed together. The immunoSEQ multiplex PCR was used to amplify TCRB sequences from cDNA, yielding 87-bp fragments that span the CDR3 region. Sequencing of the amplicons was done on the Illumina HiSeq platform. Under the source paper's analysis protocol: PCR bias was computationally corrected using synthetic template baselines, reads within Hamming distance 2 were collapsed, and singletons that could not be merged were discarded. Reads were aligned to IMGT to assign V, D and J genes, CDR3 length, and insertions or deletions at six rearrangement sites. Within each subset, clonotype counts were normalized to sorted cell number, and only after that were true diversity and Gini coefficients computed with the tcR R package. The overlap coefficient, calculated on TCRB nucleotide sequences, was used to measure repertoire sharing. Out-of-frame TCRB sequences from naive cells were analyzed as a proxy for the pre-selection repertoire. Held by TCRdb, this immuneACCESS table contains in-frame sequences only and omits some clones. Under half of the omission traces to an unresolved V gene where checked; the cause of the rest is unknown. The D gene and trimming were derived from the DNA, and the V and J assignments and clone size from that table. The sample table holds more than 350,000 clones, of which over 9.5% were seen once. Of the sample, 0.035% to 0.05% falls within the top ten clones.

Points the paper makes about the study in general: Shorter templates might have been favored by PCR, but patient and control samples were amplified and corrected together, so both groups would have been affected equally by any skew. Type 1 diabetes patients showed a moderate but significant shortening of TCRB CDR3 length in all four CD4+ subsets. HLA sub-analyses involved small numbers of individuals, so any influence of HLA type on TCRB rearrangement remained unresolved. Naive, central memory and regulatory TCRB repertoires appeared more similar among patients than among healthy donors. Because cDNA rather than genomic DNA was sequenced, highly expressing activated cells could have been over-represented, although no difference in activation and CD3 levels was found between groups. At VDJ recombination sites, type 1 diabetes patients had fewer insertions and more deleted nucleotides, which implies abnormalities in thymic rearrangement.

With regard to this clone: Its antigen target is currently unknown. No base-level quality is on record; no much larger clone is a single base apart.

V and J are truncated by 4 bases and 0 bases respectively, leaving an intervening sequence of 8 bases. The CDR3 measures 14 amino acids from cysteine to phenylalanine. Only the CDR3 DNA stays, 42 bases, in frame from base 1. CDR1 and CDR2, per the germline V gene, are SGHTA and FQGTGA. Sequenced: naive CD4+ T cells from blood. The cell subset or site label corresponds to: true naive CD4+ T cells. The chain was built from TRBV7-3 and TRBJ2-3; there is no confident call for the D gene. The sequence was collected from a woman between 18 and 29 years old in good health. The CDR3: CASSSKTSTDTQYF. In nucleotides, the sequence is TGTGCCAGCAGCTCGAAGACTAGCACAGATACGCAGTATTTT. Where the CDR3 stops, the reference TRBV7-3 and TRBJ2-3 genes take over; the full variable domain is GAGVSQTPSNKVTEKGKYVELRCDPISGHTALYWYRQSLGQGPEFLIYFQGTGAADDSGLPNDRFFAVRPEGSVSTLKIQRTERGDSAVYLCASSSKTSTDTQYFGPGTRLTVL.